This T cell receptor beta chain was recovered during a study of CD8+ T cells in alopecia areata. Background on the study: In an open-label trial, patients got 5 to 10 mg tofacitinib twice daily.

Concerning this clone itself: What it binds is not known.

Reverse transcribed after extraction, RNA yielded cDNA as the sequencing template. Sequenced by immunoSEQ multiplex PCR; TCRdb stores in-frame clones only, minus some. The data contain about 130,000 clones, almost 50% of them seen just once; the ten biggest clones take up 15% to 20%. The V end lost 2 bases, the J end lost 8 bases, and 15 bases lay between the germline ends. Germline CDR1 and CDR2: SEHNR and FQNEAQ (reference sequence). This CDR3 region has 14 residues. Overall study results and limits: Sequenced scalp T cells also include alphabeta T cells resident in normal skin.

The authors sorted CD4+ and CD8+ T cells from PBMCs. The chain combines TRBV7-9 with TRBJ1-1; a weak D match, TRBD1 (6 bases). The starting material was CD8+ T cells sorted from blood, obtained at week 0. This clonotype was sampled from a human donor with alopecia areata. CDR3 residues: CASSLSTLGGEAFF. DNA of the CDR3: TGTGCCAGCAGCTTAAGTACCCTCGGGGGCGAAGCTTTCTTT.